This T cell receptor beta chain derives from a study of cytotoxic CD8 clonotypes in ibrutinib-treated CLL. The wider study: After treatment lasting a median roughly 13 months, range 6 to 36, response samples were collected. Broader study findings: Measured clonality at baseline was greater than in age-matched healthy donors and tracked with circulating CD8+ T-cell counts. Few clonotypes were public, and these shrank or held steady under treatment. Clonality rose at ibrutinib response and fell back toward baseline at progression.

Some clones are missing from TCRdb's copy, which holds only in-frame ones; the method was immunoSEQ multiplex PCR. The sample has roughly 250,000 clones, 70% seen once. A note on this clone: Antigen specificity is unknown.

The germline gives CDR1 LGHNA, CDR2 YSLEER. The CDR3 consists of 16 residues. Deletions cut 0 bases from V and 5 bases from J, with 13 bases between. This sequence was found in a human donor with chronic lymphocytic leukemia. The genes are TRBV4-3 and TRBJ2-2, with D perhaps being TRBD1 or TRBD2 (6 bases each). Sequencing was performed on PBMCs, taken after 24 months of ibrutinib treatment. The CDR3 loop is CASSQEEGVRTGELFF. CDR3 sequence (DNA): TGCGCCAGCAGCCAAGAGGAGGGGGTCAGAACCGGGGAGCTGTTTTTT.